One and the same sample provided the 10 T cell receptor beta chains below, sequenced in a study of PD-1 blockade in mismatch repair-deficient tumors. The table came from immunoSEQ multiplex PCR; TCRdb's copy has only in-frame clones and leaves some out. This sample yields approximately 130,000 clones, of which around 83% are seen a single time; roughly 12% belongs to the top ten. Sample: peripheral blood, taken 44 weeks after starting pembrolizumab. These receptors originate from an adult with mismatch repair-deficient cancer.

CDR3 nucleotide sequence: TGTGCCAGCAGTCCAACGTGGGGTCAGCCCCAGCATTTT. It is translated as CASSPTWGQPQHF. The J gene is TRBJ1-5, the V gene TRBV27; no definite D call. Per germline, CDR1 MNHEY and CDR2 SMNVEV (reference sequence). The germline V and J ends were trimmed by 5 bases and 6 bases, with 11 bases remaining between them. The CDR3 is 13 residues long.

The chain carries TRBV30 and TRBJ1-2, with unresolved D. From germline, CDR1 is GTSNPN and CDR2 SVGIG (reference sequence). V lost 4 bases and J lost 1, with 7 bases in between. This CDR3 is built from 12 residues. This CDR3 reads CAWTVLNYGYTF. Here the CDR3 DNA reads TGTGCCTGGACAGTTCTTAACTATGGCTACACCTTC.

The V gene is TRBV6-6, the J gene TRBJ2-7, with TRBD1 as a possible D gene (5 bases). Germline V lookup: CDR1 MNHNY, CDR2 SVGAGI (reference sequence). Trimming cost V 2 bases and J 6 bases, with 17 bases left between them. The CDR3 runs 15 residues. The chain's CDR3 is CASSYVRPVQGEQYF. In nucleotides, the CDR3 is TGTGCCAGCAGTTACGTCAGGCCCGTTCAGGGCGAGCAGTACTTC.

J is TRBJ1-2 and V is TRBV27; 8 nucleotides match TRBD1. This CDR3 region has 13 residues. V lost 11 bases and J lost 8; bases outside the gene matches: 13. CDR1 is MNHEY, CDR2 SMNVEV, per germline (reference sequence). CDR3 sequence reads: CASSPFDRGGYTF. CDR3 nucleotide sequence: TGTGCCTCCTCACCCTTCGACAGGGGAGGCTACACCTTC.

V gene TRBV27 combines with J gene TRBJ2-3; 11 bases are shared with TRBD2. The CDR3 covers 17 residues. Per germline, CDR1 MNHEY and CDR2 SMNVEV (reference sequence). V was clipped by 5 bases and J by 6 bases; unmatched bases: 13. The CDR3 loop reads CASSRHLTSGSFDTQYF. In nucleotides, the CDR3 is TGTGCCAGCAGTCGACACCTTACTAGCGGGAGTTTCGATACGCAGTATTTT.

This sequence joins TRBV4-2 and TRBJ2-7; 10 bases are a match to TRBD2. CDR3 size: 17 residues. Germline V gene data show CDR1 as LGHNA and CDR2 as YNFKEQ. J was trimmed by 0 bases and V by 0 bases; bases with no gene match: 5. In nucleotides, the CDR3 is TGTGCCAGCAGCCAAGATAGGAGCGGGAGGGCCTCCTACGAGCAGTACTTC. This codes for CASSQDRSGRASYEQYF.

This chain uses TRBV9 with TRBJ2-1; D remains unclear. With 3 bases removed from V and 3 bases from J, the gap between germline ends came to 10 bases. Germline CDR1 reads SGDLS; CDR2 reads YYNGEE. The CDR3 contains 14 residues. CDR3 DNA: TGTGCCAGCAGCGCCCTGACAATCTACAATGAGCAGTTCTTC. Translating it yields CASSALTIYNEQFF.

The rearrangement joins TRBV18 to TRBJ1-5, with D perhaps matching TRBD1 (6 bases). The CDR3 runs to 16 residues. CDR1 and CDR2 from the germline V gene are KGHSH and LQKENI. Trimming shortened V by 2 bases and J by 0 bases, and 11 bases separated the two germline ends. The CDR3 loop is CASSPSDRYSNQPQHF. DNA of the CDR3: TGTGCCAGCTCACCATCGGACAGATATAGCAATCAGCCCCAGCATTTT.

The chain joins TRBV19 to TRBJ2-1, with TRBD1 matching 11 bases. This CDR3 is built from 14 residues. Per germline, CDR1 LNHDA and CDR2 SQIVND (reference sequence). V dropped 5 bases and J dropped 8; count of bases not matched to a gene: 5. This CDR3 reads CASSAGTGGDEQFF. Written as DNA, the CDR3 is TGTGCCAGTAGTGCCGGGACAGGGGGTGATGAGCAGTTCTTC.

The gene calls are TRBV7-9 and TRBJ2-5, with 7 bases that match TRBD2. The CDR3 consists of 13 residues. In germline, CDR1 is SEHNR, CDR2 FQNEAQ (reference sequence). J gave up 5 bases and V 5 bases, and 5 bases lay outside the gene matches. The DNA of the CDR3 is TGTGCCAGCAGCCTAGGACTAGGGGAGACCCAGTACTTC. Its translation: CASSLGLGETQYF.